Detailed here is one TCR beta chain. Its antigen remains unidentified. These data come from a study of T cell responses to AZD1222 COVID-19 vaccine. Turning to the study itself: Pooling of second doses given at about 4 or about 12 weeks was done.

Study outcomes and limitations: Vaccination with two AZD1222 doses was followed by a rise in Spike-specific TCR breadth and depth. Dominant at 160-218 and 743-854, vaccine-associated CD4 TCRs also spanned spike.

The table came from immunoSEQ multiplex PCR; TCRdb's copy has only in-frame clones and leaves some out. The sample lists some 130,000 clones, 80% to 90% seen once, with 1.5% to 2% in the top ten. Germline assignment: CDR1 LNHDA and CDR2 SQIVND (reference sequence). The CDR3 loop spans 14 amino acids. The V gene lost 5 bases and the J gene lost 0 bases, with 8 bases spanning the gap. The sample was peripheral blood, taken on day 0 of AZD1222 vaccination. This receptor was taken from an adult in good health. J is TRBJ1-5 and V is TRBV19; D is undetermined. CDR3 coding DNA: TGTGCCAGTAGTCGGCAGAATAGCAATCAGCCCCAGCATTTT. Protein sequence: CASSRQNSNQPQHF. The full variable domain, in which reference TRBV19 and TRBJ1-5 provide the parts outside the CDR3, is DGGITQSPKYLFRKEGQNVTLSCEQNLNHDAMYWYRQDPGQGLRLIYYSQIVNDFQKGDIAEGYSVSREKKESFPLTVTSAQKNPTAFYLCASSRQNSNQPQHFGDGTRLSIL.